These T cell receptor beta chains were read from a single sample in a study of STAT5B mutations in CD4+ large granular lymphocyte leukemia. Profiling relied on immunoSEQ multiplex PCR, and the TCRdb table lists in-frame clones only, not all of them. Of 31,000 or so clones in the sample, around 90% were seen once. The sequenced material came from CD4+ T cells from blood buffy coats. The receptors here all came from a human donor in good health. Each CDR3 is given with its conserved first and last residue.

v_gene | CDR3aa
TRBV5-4 | CASSLAGYGYTF
TRBV28 | CASSLTGTVVQPQHF
TRBV5-1 | CASSGREGLPSTDTQYF
TRBV2 | CASGQFEQYF
TRBV27 | CASARGQQETQYF
TRBV4-1 | CASSQDPEGTGELFF
TRBV2 | CASSGQGVRNTEAFF
TRBV5-1 | CASSLASQETQYF
TRBV28 | CASSLTIRRRADF
TRBV6-1 | CASSEQGDSSYGYTF
TRBV5-1 | CASSFGGSGWYEQYF
TRBV18 | CASSPRLPDTQYF
TRBV5-5 | CASSLGDIPRGYEQYF
TRBV5-4 | CASSLSGKSSYEQYF
TRBV11-2 | CASSLLTSGRGGEQFF
TRBV5-8 | CASSLQGNQPQHF
TRBV6-5 | CASSLEGNYGYTF
TRBV5-4 | CASSLAGGKGAGTQYF
TRBV11-3 | CASSYSTVLLINEQFF
TRBV11-3 | CASSLKRQGSTDTQYF
TRBV6-1 | CASSERGGTDTQYF
TRBV10-3 | CAIGPGLLDEQYF
TRBV30 | CAWSPLGGVWTEAFF
TRBV19 | CASSRQGSSYEQYF
TRBV5-4 | CASSAGSPPGESPYEQYF
TRBV6-1 | CASSDRGLAEAFF
TRBV7-2 | CASSPVGGRGNGNEQFF
TRBV18 | CASSPVALSSYNEQFF
TRBV11-3 | CASSLGGSYEQYF
TRBV9 | CASSVAAGVAYEQYF